These 18 T cell receptor beta chains came from one sample sequenced in a study of OX40 agonist ivuxolimab in advanced cancers. The protocol was immunoSEQ multiplex PCR, while the TCRdb copy is restricted to in-frame clones and leaves out a portion. In the table there are approximately 60,000 clones, over 75% of which are singletons. The sample here was CD4+ or CD8+ T cells sorted from blood, taken in a trial of the OX40 agonist ivuxolimab. The receptors shown here come from an adult with an advanced solid tumor such as melanoma, head and neck, liver or kidney cancer.

This chain connects TRBV18 to TRBJ2-1; 10 nucleotides match TRBD2. There are 14 residues in the CDR3. Trimming removed 5 bases from V and 9 bases from J; junction bases left unmatched: 7. CDR1 is KGHSH and CDR2 is LQKENI in the germline V gene. Written as DNA, the CDR3 is TGTGCCAGCTCATTTCTAGCGGGGGAAGGTGAGCAGTTCTTC. The encoded protein is CASSFLAGEGEQFF.

The rearrangement joins TRBV6-1 to TRBJ2-6; TRBD1 might be the D (5 bases). This CDR3 spans 14 amino acids. Trimming removed 8 bases from V and 2 bases from J, with 10 bases in between. Germline assignment: CDR1 MNHNS and CDR2 SASEGT. In DNA, the CDR3 is TGTGCCAGCTTCAGGGCAACTGGGGCCAACGTCCTGACTTTC. It is translated as CASFRATGANVLTF.

This clone was seen just once. This chain uses TRBV6-1 with TRBJ2-5; 8 bases are shared with TRBD2. This CDR3 has 18 amino acids. CDR1 MNHNS and CDR2 SASEGT come from the germline V gene. V trimming: 2 bases; J trimming: 4 bases; junction bases outside the gene matches: 15. The CDR3 region has the DNA TGTGCCAGCAGTGAAATCCCCGGGGGGGAATCCAGGCGAGAGACCCAGTACTTC. It codes for CASSEIPGGESRRETQYF.

This clone occurred a few times. The chain employs TRBV4-3 and TRBJ2-7; a possible D gene is TRBD1 (6 bases). Trimming took 2 bases from V and 5 from J, leaving 13 bases between them. The CDR3 sequence is 14 residues long. Germline CDR1 is LGHNA and CDR2 is YSLEER. The CDR3 region is CASSQQQGFDEQYF. The CDR3 coding sequence is TGCGCCAGCAGCCAACAACAGGGCTTCGACGAGCAGTACTTC.

The sample holds one count of this clone. The V call is TRBV6-1, the J call TRBJ2-7; the D gene is possibly TRBD2 (6 bases). Per the germline V gene, CDR1 is MNHNS and CDR2 is SASEGT. V lost 6 bases and J 4 bases, leaving 10 bases between the germline ends. The CDR3 sequence is 12 residues long. The CDR3: CASSSGLYEQYF. DNA of the CDR3: TGTGCCAGCAGCTCGGGACTTTACGAGCAGTACTTC.

This chain uses TRBV5-1 with TRBJ1-2; perhaps TRBD1 as D (5 bases). The CDR3 length is 13 residues. Germline-derived CDR1 and CDR2 are SGHRS and YFSETQ. The V gene lost 0 bases and the J gene lost 6 bases, with 9 bases spanning the gap. The CDR3 region has the DNA TGCGCCAGCAGCTTGGATATGGGGGATGGCTACACCTTC. Translation gives CASSLDMGDGYTF. Together with reference TRBV5-1 and TRBJ1-2, the CDR3 gives the full variable domain: KAGVTQTPRYLIKTRGQQVTLSCSPISGHRSVSWYQQTPGQGLQFLFEYFSETQRNKGNFPGRFSGRQFSNSRSEMNVSTLELGDSALYLCASSLDMGDGYTFGSGTRLTVV.

V usage is TRBV25-1 and J usage is TRBJ1-6, with a possible D match to TRBD1 (5 bases). The V gene lost 6 bases and the J gene lost 8 bases, with 14 bases spanning the gap. The CDR3 runs 14 residues. The germline CDR1 and CDR2 sequences are MGHDK and SYGVNS. CDR3 nucleotides: TGTGCCAGCAGGGGCGGGACCTGGTATTCACCCCTCCACTTT. It is translated as CASRGGTWYSPLHF. Drawing the rest from reference TRBV25-1 and TRBJ1-6, the complete variable domain is EADIYQTPRYLVIGTGKKITLECSQTMGHDKMYWYQQDPGMELHLIHYSYGVNSTEKGDLSSESTVSRIRTEHFPLTLESARPSHTSQYLCASRGGTWYSPLHFGNGTRLTVT.

The V call is TRBV6-5, the J call TRBJ1-2; the D gene is possibly TRBD1 (5 bases). In germline, CDR1 is MNHEY, CDR2 SVGAGI. This CDR3 region has 11 residues. V lost 4 bases and J lost 8, with 8 bases in between. The CDR3 loop is CASSSGRGYTF. DNA for the CDR3: TGTGCCAGCAGTTCAGGGAGAGGCTACACCTTC.

V is TRBV5-8 and J is TRBJ1-3; the D gene is possibly TRBD1 (5 bases). The CDR3 is 14 residues long. Trimming took off 0 bases at V and 4 bases at J, with 8 bases between the two ends. From germline, CDR1 is SGHTS and CDR2 YDEGEE. The CDR3 coding sequence is TGTGCCAGCAGCTTGGGGCGACAGGGAAACACCATATATTTT. Translation gives CASSLGRQGNTIYF.

The V gene is TRBV6-1, the J gene TRBJ1-2; D is uncertain. CDR1 and CDR2 (germline): MNHNS, SASEGT. Trimming left V 1 base short and J 8 bases short, with 11 bases between. This CDR3 has 13 amino acids. CDR3 sequence: CASSEERSGGYTF. The CDR3, as DNA: TGTGCCAGCAGTGAAGAACGGTCAGGAGGCTACACCTTC.

The V and J genes are TRBV19 and TRBJ2-4; a weak D match, TRBD1 (6 bases). The germline CDR1 and CDR2 sequences are LNHDA and SQIVND (reference sequence). The V end lost 10 bases, the J end lost 2 bases, and 12 bases lay between the germline ends. The CDR3 has 13 amino acids. For the CDR3, the DNA is TGTGCCACCGAAGGGGGAACCAAAAACATTCAGTACTTC. This translates into CATEGGTKNIQYF.

This chain links TRBV11-2 with TRBJ2-2; no clear D gene. CDR1 is SGHAT, CDR2 FQNNGV, per germline. Trimming stripped 0 bases from V and 7 bases from J, with 9 bases between. The CDR3 consists of 14 residues. Written as DNA, the CDR3 is TGTGCCAGCAGCTTAGATATTGCGAGCGGGGAGCTGTTTTTT. Amino acids: CASSLDIASGELFF.

The rearrangement links TRBV6-6 to TRBJ1-2; 7 nucleotides agree with TRBD1. With 6 bases clipped from V and 3 bases from J, the junction kept 4 bases outside the gene matches. Germline V gene sequence: CDR1 MNHNY, CDR2 SVGAGI (reference sequence). There are 13 residues in the CDR3. CDR3 residues: CASSRDRDYGYTF. The CDR3 nucleotides are TGTGCCAGCAGCCGCGACAGGGACTATGGCTACACCTTC.

The chain uses TRBV6-1 and TRBJ1-2, with 10 nucleotides matching TRBD1. Germline CDR1 and CDR2: MNHNS and SASEGT. V gave up 7 bases and J gave up 4 bases; unmatched junction bases: 3. The CDR3 has 13 amino acids. Here the CDR3 reads CASKRDRGYGYTF. The CDR3 DNA is TGTGCCAGCAAGAGGGACAGGGGCTATGGCTACACCTTC.

A single count supports this clone. The chain is built from TRBV2 and TRBJ1-1; D perhaps matches TRBD1 (5 bases). CDR1 is SNHLY, CDR2 FYNNEI, per germline. The CDR3 is 14 residues long. V was cut by 4 bases and J by 4 bases, with 13 bases left in between. This CDR3 is CASSARGVATEAFF. Written as DNA, the CDR3 is TGTGCCAGCAGTGCCCGGGGCGTCGCCACTGAAGCTTTCTTT.

This clone was observed a few times. The rearrangement joins TRBV5-1 to TRBJ2-6; D unresolved. Germline CDR1 SGHRS, CDR2 YFSETQ. V was cut by 0 bases and J by 0 bases, with 4 bases left in between. CDR3 size: 15 residues. The CDR3 sequence is CASSLGGSGANVLTF. In DNA form, the CDR3 reads TGCGCCAGCAGCTTGGGAGGCTCTGGGGCCAACGTCCTGACTTTC.

The J gene is TRBJ1-1, the V gene TRBV6-5; D is possibly TRBD1 (6 bases). Per germline, CDR1 MNHEY and CDR2 SVGAGI. The CDR3 extends over 12 amino acids. Trimming stripped 6 bases from V and 11 bases from J, with 16 bases between. The CDR3 here is CASSLTGGGAFF. The CDR3, as DNA: TGTGCCAGCAGCCTGACAGGCGGGGGGGCTTTCTTT.

This chain joins TRBV13 and TRBJ2-7; a possible D gene is TRBD2 (5 bases). The germline CDR1 and CDR2 sequences are PRHDT and FYEKMQ (reference sequence). CDR3 length: 15 residues. Between the trimmed V and J ends, which lost 4 bases and 1 base, there was a span of 14 bases. In nucleotides, the CDR3 is TGTGCCAGCAGCTCCCTCCGAGGAGGTTCCTACGAGCAGTACTTC. Its translation: CASSSLRGGSYEQYF.